This T cell receptor beta chain stems from a study of molecular identifiers for immune sequencing clone quantification. Study information: Within a replicate experiment, RNA obtained from either about 20,000 or 100,000 naive CD8 cells was divided into five aliquots, and four of those aliquots were then sequenced.

The CDR3 spans 17 residues. Deletions cut 0 bases from V and 4 bases from J, with 16 bases between. Germline lookup yields CDR1 MNHEY and CDR2 SVGAGI. About this clonotype: The antigen is unknown.

Based on a CD8+CD4-CCR7+CD45RA+ profile, naive CD8 T cells were sorted. Study results and caveats: Because of identical TCR molecules sharing a barcode, sizes of highly expanded clones could be underestimated.

It was with previously described methods and listed TCR primers that bulk TCR libraries were made. Using its own MiXCR run on the PCR reads, TCRdb lists one record per CDR3 protein. The sample records under 800,000 distinct CDR3 sequences, 25% being singletons. The receptor's source is a human donor in good health. Some libraries in this study had Jurkat cell RNA spiked in. The sample consisted of naive CD8+ T cells from blood, with Jurkat cell RNA spiked in. Subset in this sample: FACS-sorted CD8+CD4-CCR7+CD45RA+ naive T cells. This chain uses TRBV6-5 with TRBJ2-4, with D hard to call. The CDR3 loop reads CASSYSMASVGKNIQYF. CDR3 nucleotides: TGTGCCAGCAGTTACTCGATGGCTTCAGTCGGAAAAAACATTCAGTACTTC.